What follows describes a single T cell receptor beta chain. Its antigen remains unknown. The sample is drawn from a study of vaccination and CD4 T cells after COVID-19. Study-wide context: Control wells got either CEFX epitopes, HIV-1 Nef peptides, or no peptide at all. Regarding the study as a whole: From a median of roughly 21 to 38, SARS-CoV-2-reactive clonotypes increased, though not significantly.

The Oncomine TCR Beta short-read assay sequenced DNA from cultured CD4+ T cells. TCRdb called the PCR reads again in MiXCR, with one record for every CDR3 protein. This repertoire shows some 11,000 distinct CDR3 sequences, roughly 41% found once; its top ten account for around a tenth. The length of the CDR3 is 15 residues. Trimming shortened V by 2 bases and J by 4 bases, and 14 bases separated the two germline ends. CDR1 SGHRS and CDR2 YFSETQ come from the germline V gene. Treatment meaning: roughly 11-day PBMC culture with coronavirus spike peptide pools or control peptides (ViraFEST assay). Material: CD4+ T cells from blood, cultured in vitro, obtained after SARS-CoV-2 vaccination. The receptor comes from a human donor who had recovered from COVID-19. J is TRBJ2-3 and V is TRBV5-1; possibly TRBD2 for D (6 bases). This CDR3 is CASSFHGSRPDTQYF. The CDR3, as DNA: TGCGCCAGCAGCTTCCACGGGAGTCGCCCAGATACGCAGTATTTT.